Described below is a single T cell receptor beta chain sequence and its context. Its antigen is not yet known. No much larger clone is present one base from it, and per-base qualities are unavailable. This sample is drawn from a study of blood T cell repertoires in COVID-19 (dated by TCRdb to the early 2020s). For the study in its entirety: The collaborator samples originated in the United States, Italy and Spain and spanned the acute and convalescent phases of COVID-19. The material from the prospective study consisted of cDNA or gDNA derived from T cells, B-cell-depleted T cells, or PBMCs. The sample metadata nearly always contained a de-identified subject ID, COVID-19 status, age in years and sex. HLA class I and class II types, where available, came from metadata supplied by the sample provider rather than from assay-based typing. The dataset comprised deeply sampled blood TCRbeta repertoires from subjects exposed to, actively infected with, or recovered from COVID-19. The repertoires were released in a freely available public database meant as a resource for research on the immune response to SARS-CoV-2. The samples were drawn from two sources: the first 160 participants of the ongoing ImmuneRACE study, and approximately 1,300 subjects contributed by 6 global collaborators.

Study-level results and caveats: The amount of clinical and demographic metadata varied by source and participant and was provided uncurated.

Participants in the prospective study were enrolled through a virtual design, were aged roughly 18 to 100 years, and lived in about two dozen United States geographic areas. Cohort assignment in the prospective study relied on participant-reported clinical history from a screening survey and a study questionnaire. Each participant in the prospective study had whole blood, serum and a nasopharyngeal or oropharyngeal swab collected by mobile phlebotomists. Participants in the prospective study had the option to provide additional blood draws and questionnaires over a roughly two-month period. Before DNA extraction, prospective study blood samples were shipped either frozen or at room temperature. The immunoSEQ Assay, a bias-controlled multiplex PCR, was used to amplify TCRbeta CDR3 regions from genomic DNA. The authors' pipeline ran thus. The number of nucleated cells in each sample was estimated by amplification of reference gene primers within the assay. To quantify the absolute abundance of each unique TCRbeta CDR3 rearrangement, sequence reads were collapsed and filtered. For each sample, productive Simpson clonality was calculated by taking the square root of Simpson's diversity index across productive rearrangements. Imported from immuneACCESS, the table was reduced by TCRdb to in-frame sequences with V and J called. These copies leave out some clones; in studies compared against another copy, an unresolved V gene accounts for under half, and the cause of the remainder is not known. From that table come the V and J calls and clone size; the DNA was used to work out D and trimming. A total of about 240,000 clones appear in this sample, about 86% of them only once. 3.3% of the sample lies in the top ten.

The CDR3 starts with the cysteine, ends with the phenylalanine, and has 17 residues. Only the CDR3 portion is preserved as DNA: 51 bases, with reading frame beginning at the first base. Sequences MDHEN (CDR1) and SYDVKM (CDR2) are obtained from the germline V gene. V is cut back by 3 bases and J by 8 bases, with 16 bases in the junction unmatched. The rearrangement combines TRBV28 with TRBJ2-1; the junction holds 7 bases that match TRBD2. This clonotype was obtained from a woman aged 40-49 years with acute COVID-19. Sequencing was carried out using PBMCs or T cells enriched from blood (not recorded which). At the DNA level, the sequence is TGTGCCAGCAGTTTGCCCAAAATGGAGGGAGGGCCCGATGAGCAGTTCTTC. Its protein product is CASSLPKMEGGPDEQFF.